This T cell receptor (beta chain) originates from a study of T cells in Graves' hyperthyroidism and ophthalmopathy (dated by TCRdb to the late 2010s). A note on the overall study: Peripheral blood samples were taken at initial diagnosis, before any treatment was given. To identify TCR V-J signatures that set the groups apart, the researchers used a discovery cohort of more than 95 patients, made up of 43 with Graves' ophthalmopathy and 57 with stable Graves' hyperthyroidism. Prospective prediction of ophthalmopathy was tested in an independent validation cohort consisting of 18 hyperthyroidism patients and over 15 patients who later progressed to ophthalmopathy. The roughly 100 discovery patients were randomly divided into training and test sets at a 7:3 ratio. In addition, the study compared T-cell repertoires in thyroid tissue and in blood from roughly 6 Graves' hyperthyroidism patients. After sampling, hyperthyroidism patients received methimazole starting at 30 mg daily, and ophthalmopathy patients received high-dose intravenous methylprednisolone. The paper reports TCR Vbeta CDR3 sequencing of 135 peripheral blood samples: approximately 41 ophthalmopathy, 70 to 85 hyperthyroidism and some 17 progressor patients.

In the ophthalmopathy patients, disease was moderately to severely active, with a Clinical Activity Score of 3 or more, a NOSPECS grade of 4 or more, and a duration of less than 3 months. Exclusion was applied to patients with uncontrolled infections, other autoimmune diseases, pregnancy or lactation. Diagnoses relied on clinical symptoms, serum thyroxine and TRAb, thyroid ultrasound and orbital computed tomography. PBMCs were isolated from more than 9 ml of fresh peripheral blood by Ficoll-Paque density gradient centrifugation. Trizol reagent was used to extract total RNA, and RNA quality was then checked on an Agilent 2100 Bioanalyzer. The TCR beta CDR3 regions were amplified from RNA transcripts. For the first round of RT-PCR on the TCR CDR3, the HTBI primer set was used together with the Qiagen OneStep RT-PCR kit. Libraries were constructed in a second round of multiplex PCR, after which size selection and purification were carried out. Libraries were sequenced paired-end with 100 bp reads on an Illumina HiSeq2000. Per the source publication's procedure: SOAPnuke was used to process the raw data, throwing out any read that contained adapters or uncalled bases, had a mean Phred below 15, or lacked an exact constant-primer or identifier match. High-quality paired reads were merged using COPE v1.2.5, and each unique nucleotide sequence was defined as a clonotype. MiTCR v1.1 was used to align the clonotypes against IMGT TRBV, TRBD and TRBJ reference segments. The analysis was restricted to V-J combinations with a frequency above 0.0001, which together covered over 99% of the repertoires. A TCS score was defined as the ratio between F50 (clonal expansion) and ExV (chaos), using BLOSUM62-based TCRdist between CDR3 peptides within each V-J. Welch's t-statistics and random forest reduced around 510 V-J features to roughly 13, which were used in a naive Bayes classifier (R e1071). TCRdb reanalyzed the raw reads on its own, using fastp at Q25 for trimming and MiXCR for clone calling, and kept in-frame beta chains. All rows with the same CDR3 protein become a single entry with the most common DNA and genes. The V and J calls reflect TCRdb's pipeline rather than the authors' work. Present in this sample are about 640,000 distinct CDR3 sequences, around 20% of which were seen just once. In total, the top ten clones hold roughly a third of the sample.

V lost 5 bases and J lost 2 bases; the stretch between them is 13 bases long. The CDR3 starts with the cysteine, ends with the phenylalanine, and has 14 residues. The CDR3 DNA has 42 bases and is translated from base 1. Per the germline V gene (reference sequence), MNHEY is the CDR1 and SMNVEV is the CDR2. Study-level results and caveats: In validation, the model predicted progression to ophthalmopathy with about 71% sensitivity and 72% to 85% specificity, a median of 6.5 months before onset. Sample size was not statistically predetermined, and investigators were not blinded to group allocation. Ophthalmopathy was separated from stable hyperthyroidism by a 13 V-J signature model, with 85% to 90% sensitivity and approximately 84% specificity obtained in cross-validation and 80%/75% obtained in testing. Blood samples also contained most of the expanded thyroid clonotypes (frequency above 0.001), which suggests that blood repertoires may reflect thyroid immune responses.

About this clonotype: Its target antigen remains unknown. No much larger clonotype is one base removed from it; base qualities were not supplied.

The specimen was blood. This chain joins TRBV27 to TRBJ2-7, with TRBD1 perhaps the D gene, on 5 matching bases. The TCR originated in a young man with Graves' ophthalmopathy. The CDR3 region reads CASSPQGAAYEQYF. The DNA is as follows: TGTGCCAGCAGTCCCCAGGGCGCTGCCTACGAGCAGTACTTC.